This record concerns one T cell receptor (beta chain) sequence. Its antigen is unidentified. These data originate in a study of identifying expanded T cells in peripheral blood. Study outcomes and limitations: Variance in clone template counts between approximately 2-week samples significantly increased with total template count across all healthy donors.

TCRdb keeps only in-frame clones here, not all; method: immunoSEQ multiplex PCR. The sample shows tens of thousands of clones, approximately 85% of them seen only once. Collection occurred without any documented infections or immune events in donors. The sequenced sample consisted of blood. This clonotype was obtained from a person aged 18 to 69 in good health.

This CDR3 is CASSSWDGTDTQYF. The CDR3 DNA reads as TGTGCCAGCAGCTCATGGGACGGCACAGATACGCAGTATTTT. V usage is TRBV5-4 and J usage is TRBJ2-3, with D perhaps assigned TRBD1 or TRBD2 (5 bases each). CDR1 and CDR2 from the germline V gene are SGHNT and YYREEE (reference sequence). V lost 3 bases to trimming and J lost 1 base, with 9 bases between them. The CDR3 has 14 residues.